This T cell receptor beta chain emerged from a study of blood T cells in healthy people across ages (dated by TCRdb to 2014 to 2015). Looking at the study overall: In model experiments, template switching captured roughly one uniquely barcoded TCR beta cDNA molecule for every two T cells. To avoid experimental bias, donors of different ages were distributed randomly across sequencing lanes. To track age-related changes in TCR beta repertoire diversity, the study relied on deep sequencing normalized with unique cDNA molecular identifiers. Four age groups were formed from the donors: young (average around 15 years), middle-aged (approximately 40), aged (around 62) and long-lived (more than 75). For two donors (one aged 18 to 29 and one aged 80 or older), the study analyzed two additional independent replicas of 1 million unique cDNA reads from the same blood draw. The full study reports these points: The percentage of naive T cells measured by flow cytometry correlated strongly with observed TCR beta diversity. Compared with the aged group, the long-lived group had more naive CD4+ T cells, fewer expanded clones and increased TCR diversity, suggesting age selection. As age increased, observed TCR beta diversity per million T cells dropped in a roughly linear way, and a significant reduction was already evident by age 40. Bulk unsorted PBMC profiling prevented conclusive comparison of naive and antigen-experienced compartments. Estimates of total diversity based on one million sequenced T cells were considered lower bounds and underestimates. Because donor CMV infection status was unknown, age-related changes in expanded clonotypes were potentially confounded.

In regard to this clonotype: The clone's antigen remains unknown. No per-base quality is available; no much larger clone lies one base away.

Library preparation employed 5' RACE. Sequencing took place on an Illumina HiSeq 2500. The second PCR ran for about 6 to 11 cycles and used a J-beta primer mix along with a sample-barcoded 5' primer. Each TCR beta cDNA molecule received a unique molecular identifier from a template-switch 5' adaptor carrying 12 random nucleotides. Each sample yielded at least 3 million CDR3-containing paired-end reads. The Mint cDNA synthesis kit, primed by a TRBC-specific oligonucleotide, was used to synthesize first-strand cDNA from all RNA. After uracil-DNA glycosylase treatment, a first 18-cycle PCR used universal primers M1SS and BC2_uni_R on all cDNA. As for how the authors treated the data: Normalization of each sample was performed by random selection of 1 million high-quality reads, each carrying a distinct molecular identifier. Reads with shared molecular identifiers were discarded instead of being binned into consensus sequences. MiTCR, with a Q25 quality threshold and the strictest error-elimination algorithm, was used for CDR3 identification, clonotype clustering and error correction. A nonparametric unseen species model with Euler transformation was used to estimate lower-bound total TCR beta diversity. TCRdb cleaned the public reads at Q25 with fastp, built clones with MiXCR and kept in-frame beta chains. When rows share a CDR3 protein, they turn into one entry using the most common DNA and genes. These V and J calls originate from TCRdb's pipeline instead of the authors' own analysis. The sample profile shows 600,000 to 1,000,000 distinct CDR3 sequences; roughly 64% of them were found once. The ten largest clones capture around 20% of the sample.

Reading the germline V gene (reference sequence) gives CDR1 GTSNPN and CDR2 SVGIG. Trimming takes 2 bases off V and 4 bases off J; junction bases not matched to a gene: 9. The CDR3 measures 16 amino acids from cysteine to phenylalanine. Only the CDR3 DNA stays, 48 bases, in frame from base 1. Systemically healthy Caucasian individuals from Russia, 35 to 50 in total and aged roughly 6 to 100 years, were included as donors. About 9.1 milliliters of peripheral blood were collected from each donor into EDTA-treated Vacutainer tubes. Ficoll-Paque density-gradient centrifugation was used to isolate PBMCs, with at least 7 million obtained per sample. Trizol reagent was used to extract total RNA from PBMCs, with at least 5.5 micrograms per sample. For every donor, flow cytometry on a PBMC aliquot measured the percentage of naive CD45RAhigh/CD27high T cells.

The source is a man younger than 40 in good health. What was sequenced was blood. The sequence links TRBV30 to TRBJ2-1; a stretch of 9 junction bases matches TRBD1. CDR3 reads: CAWSWGPGQGYNEQFF. The DNA reads TGTGCCTGGAGTTGGGGTCCGGGACAGGGATACAATGAGCAGTTCTTC.